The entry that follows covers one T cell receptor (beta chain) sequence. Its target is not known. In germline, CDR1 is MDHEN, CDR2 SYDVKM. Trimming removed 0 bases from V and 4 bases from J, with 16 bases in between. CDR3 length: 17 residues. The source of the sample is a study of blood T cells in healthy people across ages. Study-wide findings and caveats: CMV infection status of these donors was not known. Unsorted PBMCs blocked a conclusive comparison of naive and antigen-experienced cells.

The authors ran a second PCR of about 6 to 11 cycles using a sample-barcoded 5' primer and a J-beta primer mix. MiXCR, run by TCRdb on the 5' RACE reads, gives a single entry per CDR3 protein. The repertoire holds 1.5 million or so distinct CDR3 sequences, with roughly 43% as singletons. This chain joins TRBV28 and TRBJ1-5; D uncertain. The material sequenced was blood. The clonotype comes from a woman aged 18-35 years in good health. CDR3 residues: CASSLWLVAVPNQPQHF. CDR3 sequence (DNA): TGTGCCAGCAGTTTATGGTTGGTTGCGGTCCCGAATCAGCCCCAGCATTTT.